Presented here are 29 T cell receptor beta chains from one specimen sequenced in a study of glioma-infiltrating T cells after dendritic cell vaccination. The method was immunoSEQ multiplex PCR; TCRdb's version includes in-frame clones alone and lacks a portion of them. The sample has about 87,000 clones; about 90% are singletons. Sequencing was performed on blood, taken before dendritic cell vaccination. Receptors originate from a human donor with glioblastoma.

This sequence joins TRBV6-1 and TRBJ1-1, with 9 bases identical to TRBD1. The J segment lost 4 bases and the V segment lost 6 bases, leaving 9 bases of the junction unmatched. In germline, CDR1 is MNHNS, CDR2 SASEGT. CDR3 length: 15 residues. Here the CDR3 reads CASRARQGDSTEAFF. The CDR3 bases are TGTGCCAGCAGAGCCCGACAGGGGGATAGCACTGAAGCTTTCTTT.

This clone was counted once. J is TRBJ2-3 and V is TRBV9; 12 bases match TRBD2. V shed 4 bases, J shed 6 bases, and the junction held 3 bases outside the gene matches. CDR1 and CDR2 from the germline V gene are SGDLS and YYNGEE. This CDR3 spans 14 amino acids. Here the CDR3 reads CASSRTSGEDTQYF. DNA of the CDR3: TGTGCCAGCAGCAGGACTAGCGGGGAGGATACGCAGTATTTT. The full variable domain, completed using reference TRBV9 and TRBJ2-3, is DSGVTQTPKHLITATGQRVTLRCSPRSGDLSVYWYQQSLDQGLQFLIQYYNGEERAKGNILERFSAQQFPDLHSELNLSSLELGDSALYFCASSRTSGEDTQYFGPGTRLTVL.

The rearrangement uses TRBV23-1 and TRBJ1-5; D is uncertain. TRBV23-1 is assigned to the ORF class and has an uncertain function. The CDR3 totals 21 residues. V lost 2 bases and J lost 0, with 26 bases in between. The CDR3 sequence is CASSQPYARHTGGYSNQPQHF. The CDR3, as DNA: TGCGCCAGCAGTCAACCCTACGCCCGGCATACGGGAGGGTATAGCAATCAGCCCCAGCATTTT.

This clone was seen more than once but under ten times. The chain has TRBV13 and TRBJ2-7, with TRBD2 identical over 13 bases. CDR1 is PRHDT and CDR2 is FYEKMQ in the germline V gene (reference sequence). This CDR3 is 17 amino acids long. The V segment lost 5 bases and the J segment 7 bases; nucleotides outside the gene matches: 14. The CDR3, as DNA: TGTGCCAGCAGCCCCTCCGAGACTAGCGGGGGGATAGAGGAGCAGTACTTC. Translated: CASSPSETSGGIEEQYF. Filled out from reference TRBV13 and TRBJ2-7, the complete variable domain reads AAGVIQSPRHLIKEKRETATLKCYPIPRHDTVYWYQQGPGQDPQFLISFYEKMQSDKGSIPDRFSAQQFSDYHSELNMSSLELGDSALYFCASSPSETSGGIEEQYFGPGTRLTVT.

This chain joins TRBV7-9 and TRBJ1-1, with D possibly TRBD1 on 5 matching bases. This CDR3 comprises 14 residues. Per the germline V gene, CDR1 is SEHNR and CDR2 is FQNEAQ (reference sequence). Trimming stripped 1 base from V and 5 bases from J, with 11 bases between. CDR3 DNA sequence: TGTGCCAGCAGCTTAGAATCAGGGCGTACTGAAGCTTTCTTT. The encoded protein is CASSLESGRTEAFF.

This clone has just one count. CDR3 loop: CATSRDGRSRTDTQYF. CDR3 nucleotide sequence: TGTGCCACCAGCAGAGATGGCAGGTCCCGCACAGATACGCAGTATTTT. The chain links TRBV15 to TRBJ2-3; D is unresolved. V dropped 0 bases and J dropped 1 base, with 11 bases sitting between them. The CDR3 consists of 16 residues. Germline V gene sequence: CDR1 LNHNV, CDR2 YYDKDF (reference sequence).

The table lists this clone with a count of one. The CDR3 region has the DNA TGTGCCAGCAGCTTAAATTCAGGGGGCGAAGCTTTCTTT. It is translated as CASSLNSGGEAFF. The rearrangement links TRBV7-2 to TRBJ1-1, with 8 positions matching TRBD1. This CDR3 spans 13 amino acids. V shed 2 bases, J shed 8 bases, and the junction held 4 bases outside the gene matches. Germline CDR1 reads SGHTA; CDR2 reads FQGNSA.

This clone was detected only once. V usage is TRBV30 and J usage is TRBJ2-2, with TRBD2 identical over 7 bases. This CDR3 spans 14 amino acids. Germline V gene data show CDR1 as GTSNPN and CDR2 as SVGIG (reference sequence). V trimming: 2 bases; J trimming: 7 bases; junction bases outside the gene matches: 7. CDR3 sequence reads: CAWSSGGGIGELFF. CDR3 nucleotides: TGTGCCTGGAGTTCTGGGGGGGGAATCGGGGAGCTGTTTTTT. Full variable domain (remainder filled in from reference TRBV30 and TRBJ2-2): SQTIHQWPATLVQPVGSPLSLECTVEGTSNPNLYWYRQAAGRGLQLLFYSVGIGQISSEVPQNLSASRPQDRQFILSSKKLLLSDSGFYLCAWSSGGGIGELFFGEGSRLTVL.

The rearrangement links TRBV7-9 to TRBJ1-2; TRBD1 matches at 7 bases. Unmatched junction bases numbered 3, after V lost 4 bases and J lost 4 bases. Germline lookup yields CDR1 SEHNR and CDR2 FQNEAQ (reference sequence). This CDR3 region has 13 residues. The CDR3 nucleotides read TGTGCCAGCAGCTCCGGGACAGCCTATGGCTACACCTTC. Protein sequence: CASSSGTAYGYTF.

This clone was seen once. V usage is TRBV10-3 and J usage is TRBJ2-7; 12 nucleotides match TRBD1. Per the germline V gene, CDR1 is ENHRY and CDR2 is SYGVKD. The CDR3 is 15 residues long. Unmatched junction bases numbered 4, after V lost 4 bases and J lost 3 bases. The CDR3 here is CAISGGTGGFYEQYF. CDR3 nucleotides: TGTGCCATCAGTGGGGGGACAGGGGGCTTCTACGAGCAGTACTTC.

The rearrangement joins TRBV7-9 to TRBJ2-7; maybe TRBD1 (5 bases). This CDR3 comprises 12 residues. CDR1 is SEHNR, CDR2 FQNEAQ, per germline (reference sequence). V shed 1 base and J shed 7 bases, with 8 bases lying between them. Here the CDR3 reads CASSLEGEEQYF. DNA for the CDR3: TGTGCCAGCAGCTTAGAAGGGGAAGAGCAGTACTTC.

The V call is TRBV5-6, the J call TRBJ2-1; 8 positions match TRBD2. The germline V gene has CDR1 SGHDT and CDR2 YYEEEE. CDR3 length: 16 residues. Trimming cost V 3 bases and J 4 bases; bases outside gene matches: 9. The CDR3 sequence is CASSSAGTREYNEQFF. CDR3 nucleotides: TGTGCCAGCAGCTCAGCCGGGACTAGGGAATACAATGAGCAGTTCTTC.

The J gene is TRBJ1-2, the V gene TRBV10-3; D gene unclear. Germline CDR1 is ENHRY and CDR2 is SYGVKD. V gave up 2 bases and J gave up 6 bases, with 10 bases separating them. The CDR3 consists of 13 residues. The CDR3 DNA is TGTGCCATCAGTGAGGGCCAACTACATGGCTACACCTTC. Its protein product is CAISEGQLHGYTF.

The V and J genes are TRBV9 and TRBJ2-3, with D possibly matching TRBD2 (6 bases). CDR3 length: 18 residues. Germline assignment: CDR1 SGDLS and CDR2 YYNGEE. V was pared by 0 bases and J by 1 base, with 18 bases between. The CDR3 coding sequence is TGTGCCAGCAGCGTAGGAGGCCGGAGGTCGGGAGGCACAGATACGCAGTATTTT. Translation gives CASSVGGRRSGGTDTQYF.

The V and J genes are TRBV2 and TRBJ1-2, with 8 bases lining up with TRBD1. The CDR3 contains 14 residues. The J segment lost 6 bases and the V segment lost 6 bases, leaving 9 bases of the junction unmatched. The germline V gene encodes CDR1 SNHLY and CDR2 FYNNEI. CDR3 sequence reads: CASSWAGGANGYTF. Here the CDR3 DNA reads TGTGCCAGCAGCTGGGCAGGGGGCGCGAATGGCTACACCTTC.

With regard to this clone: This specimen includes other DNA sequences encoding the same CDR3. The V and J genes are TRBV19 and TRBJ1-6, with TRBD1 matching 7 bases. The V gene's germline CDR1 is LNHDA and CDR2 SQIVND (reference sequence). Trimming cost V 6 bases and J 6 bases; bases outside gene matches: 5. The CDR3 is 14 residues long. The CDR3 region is CASRGGGRNSPLHF. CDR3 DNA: TGTGCCAGTAGAGGAGGGGGCCGTAATTCACCCCTCCACTTT. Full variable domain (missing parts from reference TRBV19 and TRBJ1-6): DGGITQSPKYLFRKEGQNVTLSCEQNLNHDAMYWYRQDPGQGLRLIYYSQIVNDFQKGDIAEGYSVSREKKESFPLTVTSAQKNPTAFYLCASRGGGRNSPLHFGNGTRLTVT.

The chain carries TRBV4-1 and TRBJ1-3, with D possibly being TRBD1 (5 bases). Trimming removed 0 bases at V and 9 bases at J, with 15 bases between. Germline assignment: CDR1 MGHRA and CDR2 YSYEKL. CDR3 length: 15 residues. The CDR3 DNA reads TGCGCCAGCAGCCAAGAGAGAACCCGGAGGGGCACCATATATTTT. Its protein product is CASSQERTRRGTIYF.

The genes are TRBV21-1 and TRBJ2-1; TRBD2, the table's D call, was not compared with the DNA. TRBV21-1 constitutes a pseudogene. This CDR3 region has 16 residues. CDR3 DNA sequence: TGTGCCAGCAGCAAAGGCCCTAGCGGGGGACATAGAGAGCAGTTCTTC. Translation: CASSKGPSGGHREQFF.

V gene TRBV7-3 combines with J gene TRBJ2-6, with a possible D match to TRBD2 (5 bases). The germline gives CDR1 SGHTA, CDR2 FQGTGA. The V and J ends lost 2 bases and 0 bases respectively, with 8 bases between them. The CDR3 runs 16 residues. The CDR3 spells CASSLSAGSGANVLTF. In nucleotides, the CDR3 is TGTGCCAGCAGCTTATCGGCGGGCTCTGGGGCCAACGTCCTGACTTTC.

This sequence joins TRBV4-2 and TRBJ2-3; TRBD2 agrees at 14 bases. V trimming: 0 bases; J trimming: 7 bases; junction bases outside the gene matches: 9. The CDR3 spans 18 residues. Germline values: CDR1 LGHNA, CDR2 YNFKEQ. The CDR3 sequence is CASSQDATSGRAQNTQYF. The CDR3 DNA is TGTGCCAGCAGCCAAGATGCGACTAGCGGGAGGGCCCAGAATACGCAGTATTTT.

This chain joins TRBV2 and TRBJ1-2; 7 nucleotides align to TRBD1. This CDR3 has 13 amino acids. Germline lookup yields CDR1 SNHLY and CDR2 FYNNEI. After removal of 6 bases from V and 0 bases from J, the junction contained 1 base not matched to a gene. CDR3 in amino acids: CASRGTANYGYTF. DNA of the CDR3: TGTGCCAGCAGGGGGACAGCTAACTATGGCTACACCTTC.

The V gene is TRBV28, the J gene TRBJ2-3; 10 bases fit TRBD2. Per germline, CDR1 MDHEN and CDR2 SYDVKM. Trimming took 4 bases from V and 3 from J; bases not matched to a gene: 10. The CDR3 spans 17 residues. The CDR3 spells CASSYFFSGRRTDTQYF. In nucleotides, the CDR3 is TGTGCCAGCAGTTATTTCTTTAGCGGGAGGAGGACAGATACGCAGTATTTT.

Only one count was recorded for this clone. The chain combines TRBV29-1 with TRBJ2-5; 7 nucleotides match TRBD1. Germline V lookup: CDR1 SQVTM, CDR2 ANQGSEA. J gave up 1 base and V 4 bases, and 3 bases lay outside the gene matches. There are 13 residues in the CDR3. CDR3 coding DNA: TGCAGCGTTGCCGCAGGGGGCCAAGAGACCCAGTACTTC. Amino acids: CSVAAGGQETQYF.

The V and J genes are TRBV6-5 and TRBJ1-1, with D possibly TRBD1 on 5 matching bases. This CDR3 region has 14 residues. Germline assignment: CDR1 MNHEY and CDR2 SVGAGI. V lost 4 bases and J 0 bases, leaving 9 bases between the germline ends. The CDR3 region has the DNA TGTGCCAGCAGTTCCAGGGCGATGAACACTGAAGCTTTCTTT. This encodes CASSSRAMNTEAFF.

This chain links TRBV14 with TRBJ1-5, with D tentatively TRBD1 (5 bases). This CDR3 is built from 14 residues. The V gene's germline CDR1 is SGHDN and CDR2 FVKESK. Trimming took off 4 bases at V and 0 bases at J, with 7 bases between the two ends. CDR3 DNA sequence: TGTGCCAGCAGCCGGGGCGGTAGCAATCAGCCCCAGCATTTT. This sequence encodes CASSRGGSNQPQHF.

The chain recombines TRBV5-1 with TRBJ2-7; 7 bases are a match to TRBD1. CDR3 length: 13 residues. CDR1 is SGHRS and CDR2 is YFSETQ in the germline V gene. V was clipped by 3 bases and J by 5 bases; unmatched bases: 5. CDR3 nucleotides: TGCGCCAGCAGCTATGACAGGGCCCACGAGCAGTACTTC. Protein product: CASSYDRAHEQYF.

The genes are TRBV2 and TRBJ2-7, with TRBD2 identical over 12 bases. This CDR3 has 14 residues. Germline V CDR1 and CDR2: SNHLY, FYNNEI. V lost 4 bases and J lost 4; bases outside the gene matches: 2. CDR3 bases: TGTGCCAGCAGTGTTCTAGCGGGAGGGTACGAGCAGTACTTC. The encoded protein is CASSVLAGGYEQYF.

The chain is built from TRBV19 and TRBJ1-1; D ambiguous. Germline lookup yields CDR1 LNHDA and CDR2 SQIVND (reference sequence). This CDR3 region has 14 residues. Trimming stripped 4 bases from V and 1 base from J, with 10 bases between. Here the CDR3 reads CASSKSRGNTEAFF. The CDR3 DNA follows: TGTGCCAGTAGTAAATCCCGAGGGAACACTGAAGCTTTCTTT.

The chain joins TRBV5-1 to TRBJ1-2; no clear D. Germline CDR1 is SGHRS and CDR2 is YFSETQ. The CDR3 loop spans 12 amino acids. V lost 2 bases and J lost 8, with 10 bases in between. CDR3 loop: CASSFSREGYTF. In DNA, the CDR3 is TGCGCCAGCAGCTTCAGTCGGGAGGGCTACACCTTC.